Included here is one T cell receptor beta chain sequence, with context. CDR1 and CDR2 from the germline V gene are KGHSH and LQKENI. The CDR3 is 13 residues long. With 8 bases removed from V and 5 bases from J, the gap between germline ends came to 12 bases. The source of the sample is a study of shared clonotypes between healthy human individuals. Libraries were prepared by immunoSEQ multiplex PCR; TCRdb keeps only in-frame clonotypes and omits some of them. This table has over 400,000 clones, 65% to 85% appearing once. Specimen: PBMCs. The TCR originated in a woman between 40 and 55 years old in good health. Some clones in this sample may be carry-over from other donors' samples. The V call is TRBV18, the J call TRBJ2-2, with a weak D call TRBD2 (5 bases). The CDR3 nucleotides read TGTGCCAGCGGGAGATCGGGTACCGGGGAGCTGTTTTTT. Protein sequence: CASGRSGTGELFF.